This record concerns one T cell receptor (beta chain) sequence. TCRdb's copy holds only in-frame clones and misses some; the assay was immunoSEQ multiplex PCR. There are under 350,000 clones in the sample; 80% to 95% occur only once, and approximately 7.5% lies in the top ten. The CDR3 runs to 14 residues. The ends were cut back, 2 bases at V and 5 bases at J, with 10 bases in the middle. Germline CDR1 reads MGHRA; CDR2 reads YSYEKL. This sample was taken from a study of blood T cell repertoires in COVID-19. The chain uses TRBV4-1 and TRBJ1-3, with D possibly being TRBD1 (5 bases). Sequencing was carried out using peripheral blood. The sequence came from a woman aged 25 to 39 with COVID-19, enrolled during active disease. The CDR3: CASSQPGGRNTIYF. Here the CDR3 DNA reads TGCGCCAGCAGCCAACCCGGGGGAAGAAACACCATATATTTT.